This TCR beta chain was sequenced in a study of cytomegalovirus exposure and HLA in healthy donors. Germline values: CDR1 KGHSH, CDR2 LQKENI. This CDR3 has 13 amino acids. V shed 1 base and J shed 6 bases, with 9 bases lying between them. PCR employed 60 Vbeta and 13 Jbeta primers. In the authors' workflow: As a later analysis found, there were tens of millions of unique TCR beta chains, of which 8.5 million to 13 million were shared. Sequencing was performed with immunoSEQ multiplex PCR; in TCRdb, only in-frame clones are kept and a portion is missing. V, J and clone size derive from that table, while D and trimming were established from the DNA sequence. The sample shows fewer than 75,000 clones, under 85% of them seen only once. As regards this clone: Its cognate antigen is unknown.

The study's findings and limits: For most TCR sequences rarity was the rule, although some public TCRs occurred in many donors. DRB1 had the most TCR associations and HLA-C the fewest, a later analysis found, with rates varying by HLA locus. Immune exposure data for these donors was limited to CMV serostatus.

This chain links TRBV18 with TRBJ1-2; TRBD1 might be the D (6 bases). The receptor's source is a woman aged 30 to 39 in good health and CMV-seronegative. Sequenced: PBMCs. CDR3 nucleotides: TGTGCCAGCTCACCACTCAGGGGTAATGGCTACACCTTC. Its translation is CASSPLRGNGYTF.